The clone carrying this TCR beta chain was counted a few times. CDR1 MGHDK and CDR2 SYGVNS come from the germline V gene. The germline V and J ends were trimmed by 2 bases and 2 bases, with 9 bases remaining between them. This CDR3 has 14 residues. This sample was included in a study of shared T cell receptors in the human thymus. Produced via immunoSEQ multiplex PCR; TCRdb's table is partial and in-frame only. Of hundreds of thousands of clones listed, approximately 80% were seen once; the top ten hold about 0.014%. The same data also contributed to another study, on human thymus T cells. Per that paper: The study used thymus tissue resected during corrective heart surgery.

Sequenced input: thymocytes. The clonotype comes from a boy younger than two with a congenital heart defect. The chain couples TRBV25-1 to TRBJ2-5, with D possibly being TRBD1 (5 bases). The CDR3 reads CASSERQIQETQYF. The CDR3 bases are TGTGCCAGCAGTGAAAGACAGATTCAAGAGACCCAGTACTTC.